This T cell receptor beta chain is drawn from a study of ipilimumab plus nivolumab after autologous stem cell transplantation. As for the study in general: The DLBCL cohort had primary refractory and relapsed disease, with 18-month progression-free survival of about 82% and 31%.

Clones were sequenced by immunoSEQ multiplex PCR, and TCRdb holds only the in-frame ones, with some missing. The sample gives about 84,000 clones, 75% to 85% of which show up once; less than 2.5% is in the top ten. There are 14 residues in the CDR3. Trimming shortened V by 4 bases and J by 1 base, and 5 bases separated the two germline ends. The V gene's germline CDR1 is SGHAT and CDR2 FQNNGV. Checkpoint therapy with ipilimumab 1 mg/kg began 14 to 28 days after transplant. Dosing: nivolumab 3 mg/kg IV, weeks 1, 4, 7, 10, then every two weeks to week 26. The sequencing here drew on PBMCs, taken in a trial of ipilimumab plus nivolumab as post-transplant consolidation. The chain recombines TRBV11-2 with TRBJ2-6; no clear D. This TCR was sampled from a male donor with diffuse large B-cell lymphoma. The CDR3 is CASSSNSGANVLTF. The DNA of the CDR3 is TGTGCCAGCAGCTCTAATTCTGGGGCCAACGTCCTGACTTTC.